These 2 T cell receptor beta chains came from one sample sequenced in a study of OX40 agonist ivuxolimab in advanced cancers. Clones were read by immunoSEQ multiplex PCR, and TCRdb kept only the in-frame ones, dropping some. Found here are about 58,000 clones, around four fifths of them singletons; the top ten hold roughly 2.8%. The source was CD4+ or CD8+ T cells sorted from blood, collected in a trial of the OX40 agonist ivuxolimab. The receptors originated from an adult with an advanced solid tumor such as melanoma, head and neck, liver or kidney cancer.

V and J are TRBV28 and TRBJ2-2; a weak D match, TRBD1 (6 bases). Germline CDR1 and CDR2: MDHEN and SYDVKM. The germline V and J ends were trimmed by 6 bases and 2 bases, with 19 bases remaining between them. CDR3 length: 17 amino acids. CDR3 sequence (DNA): TGTGCCAGCAGGACGAATTCACAGGGTTTCAACACCGGGGAGCTGTTTTTT. This codes for CASRTNSQGFNTGELFF.

This clone was seen more than once but under ten times. The chain uses TRBV7-2 and TRBJ1-2; TRBD1 matches 8 bases. From germline, CDR1 is SGHTA and CDR2 FQGNSA. With 5 bases clipped from V and 4 bases from J, the junction kept 3 bases outside the gene matches. There are 13 residues in the CDR3. The CDR3 region has the DNA TGTGCCAGCAGCGTCGGACAGGGCTATGGCTACACCTTC. It encodes CASSVGQGYGYTF.